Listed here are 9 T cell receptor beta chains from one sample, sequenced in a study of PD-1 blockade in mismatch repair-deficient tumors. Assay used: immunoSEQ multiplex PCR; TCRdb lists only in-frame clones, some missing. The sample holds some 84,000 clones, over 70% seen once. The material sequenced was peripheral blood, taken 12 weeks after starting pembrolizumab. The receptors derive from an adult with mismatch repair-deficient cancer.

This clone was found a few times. CDR3 DNA: TGTGCCAGCAGCTTAGCGCGAGAGGGGACCTACGAGCAGTACTTC. Amino acid sequence: CASSLAREGTYEQYF. The chain couples TRBV11-1 to TRBJ2-7, with D perhaps TRBD1 or TRBD2 (5 bases each). This CDR3 is 15 amino acids long. CDR1 and CDR2 from the germline V gene are SGHAT and FQDESV (reference sequence). Trimming left V 0 bases short and J 2 bases short, with 11 bases between.

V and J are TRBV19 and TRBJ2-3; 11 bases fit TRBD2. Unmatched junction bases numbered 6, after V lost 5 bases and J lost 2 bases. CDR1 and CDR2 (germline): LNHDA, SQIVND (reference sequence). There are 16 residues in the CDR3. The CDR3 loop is CASSSGTSGNTDTQYF. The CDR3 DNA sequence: TGTGCCAGTAGTTCCGGGACTAGCGGTAACACAGATACGCAGTATTTT.

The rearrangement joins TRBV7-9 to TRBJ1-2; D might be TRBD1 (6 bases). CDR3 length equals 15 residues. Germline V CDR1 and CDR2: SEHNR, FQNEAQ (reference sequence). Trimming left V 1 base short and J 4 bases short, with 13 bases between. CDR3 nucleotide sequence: TGTGCCAGCAGCTTAGAGCAGGGGAACCTCTATGGCTACACCTTC. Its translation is CASSLEQGNLYGYTF.

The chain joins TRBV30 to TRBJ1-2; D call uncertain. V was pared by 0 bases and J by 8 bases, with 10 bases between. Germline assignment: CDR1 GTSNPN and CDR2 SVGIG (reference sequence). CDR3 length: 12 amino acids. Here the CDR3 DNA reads TGTGCCTGGAGTGTCGGCAGCGAAGGCTACACCTTC. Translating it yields CAWSVGSEGYTF.

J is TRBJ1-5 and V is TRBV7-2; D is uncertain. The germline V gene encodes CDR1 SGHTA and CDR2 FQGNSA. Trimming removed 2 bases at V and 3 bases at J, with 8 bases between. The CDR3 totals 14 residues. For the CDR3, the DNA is TGTGCCAGCAGCTTACAAGGGTACAATCAGCCCCAGCATTTT. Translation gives CASSLQGYNQPQHF.

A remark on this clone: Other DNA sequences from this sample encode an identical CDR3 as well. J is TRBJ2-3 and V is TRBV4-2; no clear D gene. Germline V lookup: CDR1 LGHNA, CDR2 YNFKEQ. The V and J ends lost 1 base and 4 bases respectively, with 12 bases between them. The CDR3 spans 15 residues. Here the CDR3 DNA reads TGTGCCAGCAGCCAAGGCTCGGGTGAGGCAGATACGCAGTATTTT. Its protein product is CASSQGSGEADTQYF.

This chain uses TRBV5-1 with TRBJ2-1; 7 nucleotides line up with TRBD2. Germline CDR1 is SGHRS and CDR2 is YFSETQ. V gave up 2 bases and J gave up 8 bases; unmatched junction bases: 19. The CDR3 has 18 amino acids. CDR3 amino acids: CASSFLTSFIADVDEQFF. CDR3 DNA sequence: TGCGCCAGCAGCTTCCTGACTAGCTTTATAGCCGATGTGGATGAGCAGTTCTTC.

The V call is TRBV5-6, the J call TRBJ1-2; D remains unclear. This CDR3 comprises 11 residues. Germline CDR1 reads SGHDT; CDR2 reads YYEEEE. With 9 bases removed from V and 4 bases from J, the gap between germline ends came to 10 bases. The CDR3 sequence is CATLAGYGYTF. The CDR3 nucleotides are TGTGCCACCCTAGCGGGCTATGGCTACACCTTC.

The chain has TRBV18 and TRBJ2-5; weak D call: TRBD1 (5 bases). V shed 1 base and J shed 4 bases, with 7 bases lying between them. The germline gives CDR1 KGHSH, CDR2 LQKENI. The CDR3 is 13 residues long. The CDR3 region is CASSPQGPETQYF. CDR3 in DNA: TGTGCCAGCTCACCACAGGGGCCAGAGACCCAGTACTTC.